Shown below are 14 T cell receptor beta chains from a single sample sequenced in a study of long-term antiretroviral therapy in people with HIV. Running of the v3.0 immunoSEQ assay took place at survey level. Produced via immunoSEQ multiplex PCR; TCRdb's table is partial and in-frame only. Found here are about 23,000 clones, around 83% of them singletons; the top ten hold less than 25%. The sequencing used unsorted PBMCs, collected 0.4 years after starting antiretroviral therapy. These receptor sequences come from a man in his forties or fifties with HIV.

The V gene is TRBV5-1, the J gene TRBJ2-2; no reliable D call. Germline V gene sequence: CDR1 SGHRS, CDR2 YFSETQ. Trimming cost V 7 bases and J 4 bases, with 8 bases left between them. The CDR3 consists of 12 residues. The CDR3 bases are TGCGCCAGCCACGAACTCACCGGGGAGCTGTTTTTT. Translated, it gives CASHELTGELFF.

This clone was observed once. CDR3 in amino acids: CASSSGTGSGNTIYF. The CDR3, as DNA: TGCGCCAGCAGCTCGGGGACGGGCTCTGGAAACACCATATATTTT. V and J are TRBV5-1 and TRBJ1-3, with a possible D match to TRBD1 (5 bases). This CDR3 has 15 residues. Germline V CDR1 and CDR2: SGHRS, YFSETQ. V was pared by 3 bases and J by 0 bases, with 10 bases between.

This chain connects TRBV18 to TRBJ2-5, with 9 bases fitting TRBD2. The germline V gene encodes CDR1 KGHSH and CDR2 LQKENI. V dropped 4 bases and J dropped 7; count of bases not matched to a gene: 7. This CDR3 region has 14 residues. The CDR3 nucleotides read TGTGCCAGCTCACGCTCTAGCGGGGATGGGACCCAGTACTTC. Amino acids: CASSRSSGDGTQYF.

The chain is built from TRBV7-9 and TRBJ2-5; D ambiguous. Germline V gene data show CDR1 as SEHNR and CDR2 as FQNEAQ (reference sequence). V was trimmed by 7 bases and J by 5 bases, leaving 8 bases between them. The CDR3 totals 11 residues. This CDR3 is CASTMRETQYF. CDR3 coding DNA: TGTGCCAGCACCATGAGGGAGACCCAGTACTTC. Based on the CDR3 plus reference TRBV7-9 and TRBJ2-5, the full variable domain is DTGVSQNPRHKITKRGQNVTFRCDPISEHNRLYWYRQTLGQGPEFLTYFQNEAQLEKSRLLSDRFSAERPKGSFSTLEIQRTEQGDSAMYLCASTMRETQYFGPGTRLLVL.

V is TRBV2 and J is TRBJ2-2, with unresolved D. Germline V gene sequence: CDR1 SNHLY, CDR2 FYNNEI. The CDR3 consists of 12 residues. Trimming removed 7 bases from V and 0 bases from J, with 3 bases in between. The CDR3 loop is CASIANTGELFF. The CDR3 bases are TGTGCCAGCATTGCGAACACCGGGGAGCTGTTTTTT.

This clone was detected a few times. The chain couples TRBV2 to TRBJ2-7; 12 positions agree with TRBD2. Germline values: CDR1 SNHLY, CDR2 FYNNEI. The CDR3 is 16 residues long. Trimming cost V 1 base and J 2 bases; bases outside gene matches: 3. The CDR3 spells CASSEELAGGPYEQYF. CDR3 DNA sequence: TGTGCCAGCAGTGAAGAACTAGCGGGGGGACCCTACGAGCAGTACTTC.

DNA of the CDR3: TGTGCCAGCGGAGAATCGGAAAACTATGGCTACACCTTC. Translated: CASGESENYGYTF. J is TRBJ1-2 and V is TRBV2; D gene uncertain. The germline V gene has CDR1 SNHLY and CDR2 FYNNEI. This CDR3 contains 13 residues. The V end lost 8 bases, the J end lost 2 bases, and 12 bases lay between the germline ends.

This rearrangement joins TRBV11-2 to TRBJ2-7; 7 bases match TRBD2. Germline CDR1 reads SGHAT; CDR2 reads FQNNGV. The CDR3 covers 15 residues. After removal of 5 bases from V and 2 bases from J, the junction contained 9 bases not matched to a gene. Written as DNA, the CDR3 is TGTGCCAGCAGCGTGGCCTTGGGAGGGACCTACGAGCAGTACTTC. Translation: CASSVALGGTYEQYF.

The J gene is TRBJ2-7, the V gene TRBV11-2; D might be TRBD1 or TRBD2, each matching 5 bases. CDR3 length: 13 amino acids. With 8 bases removed from V and 0 bases from J, the gap between germline ends came to 11 bases. Per germline, CDR1 SGHAT and CDR2 FQNNGV. For the CDR3, the DNA is TGTGCCAGCCGGGGCAGGGTCTCCTACGAGCAGTACTTC. Translated: CASRGRVSYEQYF.

V is TRBV11-2 and J is TRBJ2-1, with 8 bases aligning to TRBD1. V dropped 8 bases and J dropped 1; count of bases not matched to a gene: 4. The CDR3 has 14 residues. Per the germline V gene, CDR1 is SGHAT and CDR2 is FQNNGV. CDR3 in amino acids: CASSRQGSYNEQFF. CDR3 DNA: TGTGCCAGCTCCCGACAGGGGTCCTACAATGAGCAGTTCTTC.

The chain carries TRBV27 and TRBJ2-7; the D is unclear. The germline V and J ends were trimmed by 0 bases and 3 bases, with 6 bases remaining between them. CDR3 length: 13 residues. The V gene's germline CDR1 is MNHEY and CDR2 SMNVEV (reference sequence). CDR3 coding DNA: TGTGCCAGCAGTTTATCATCACGCTACGAGCAGTACTTC. Translating gives CASSLSSRYEQYF.

This chain joins TRBV4-1 and TRBJ2-1, with TRBD2 identical over 9 bases. CDR3 length: 16 amino acids. Germline V gives CDR1 MGHRA, CDR2 YSYEKL. J lost 6 bases, V lost 0 bases, and 6 bases had no gene match. CDR3 residues: CASSQEGRGGGNEQFF. CDR3 in DNA: TGCGCCAGCAGCCAAGAGGGGCGGGGGGGCGGCAATGAGCAGTTCTTC.

V and J are TRBV7-9 and TRBJ2-1; 8 positions agree with TRBD1. Germline-derived CDR1 and CDR2 are SEHNR and FQNEAQ (reference sequence). V shed 5 bases, J shed 1 base, and the junction held 4 bases outside the gene matches. The CDR3 loop spans 15 amino acids. CDR3 amino acids: CASSSRDRSYNEQFF. The CDR3, as DNA: TGTGCCAGCAGCAGCCGGGACAGGTCCTACAATGAGCAGTTCTTC.

This rearrangement joins TRBV6-5 to TRBJ1-5; possibly TRBD1 for D (5 bases). The germline V and J ends were trimmed by 6 bases and 7 bases, with 10 bases remaining between them. Per the germline V gene, CDR1 is MNHEY and CDR2 is SVGAGI. The CDR3 runs 12 residues. The CDR3 DNA follows: TGTGCCAGCAGGTCCGGGGACCAGCCCCAGCATTTT. It codes for CASRSGDQPQHF.